This TCR beta chain was captured by sequencing in a study of human T cells and chemical hapten exposure (dated by TCRdb to about 2021). Broadly, across the study: For sensitization, 2% DPC in acetone was applied to a roughly 2 cm by roughly 2 cm area of upper inner arm skin. The study tracked peripheral blood TCR repertoire changes in vivo during primary and secondary sensitization to the hapten diphenylcyclopropenone (DPC) in alopecia patients. The mostly female patient cohort included alopecia areata with under or over 50% scalp involvement, alopecia totalis and alopecia universalis. Libraries were combined into a pool for sequencing, and differences in TCR yield between samples came mainly from small differences in library volumes within the pool. Under 30 alopecia patients gave blood for TCR sequencing at one to four time points (pre-sensitization, 2, 6 and 24 weeks). Patch testing on the upper back used Finn chambers containing 0.01% DPC, with scoring done after 6 days according to International Contact Dermatitis Research Group standards. Throughout the approximately 25-week study period, patients were also given weekly therapeutic DPC doses on the scalp. Blood samples were taken from patients before sensitization (week 0) and then at 2, 6 and about 24 weeks after DPC sensitization.

The sample's time point label, in plain terms: pre-sensitization, week 0. The treatment or condition tag for this specimen amounts to: therapeutic diphenylcyclopropenone sensitization with weekly scalp DPC. At every patch-test visit, the blood draw took place before the patch test was put on. Eligible patients were aged 18 to 70, diagnosed with alopecia, deemed suitable for DPC therapy, and excluded if pregnant. Total RNA was isolated from unfractionated whole blood collected in Tempus Blood RNA tubes. To prepare the library, RACE was applied. The sample was run on a NextSeq 500. Library preparation attached unique molecular identifiers to individual cDNA molecules for quantitative, reproducible TCR counting. Both TCR alpha and TCR beta chains were sequenced from each blood RNA sample. On the study's bioinformatics: The median number of TCRs per sample was over 95,000, ranging from about 20,000 to 750,000. V, J and CDR3 annotation of the TCR reads was performed with the Decombinator software suite. For the PS versus PT1 abundance plots, all samples were subsampled to the same number of TCRs (28,000). TCRs were defined as expanded if absent before sensitization and observed at least eight times at the 2-week time point. TCRdb reprocessed the public reads (quality trimming at Q25 with fastp, clone calling with MiXCR) and kept in-frame beta chains. Each entry merges the rows of one CDR3 protein and shows their most common DNA and genes. TCRdb, not the authors, supplied the V and J calls. Counted in this sample were roughly 380,000 distinct CDR3 sequences; 4% to 6% of them appeared once. The ten largest account for just over 2.5% of the sample.

Paper-wide results and their limitations: Repeated subsampling changed both the strength of the expansion versus patch-test correlation and the threshold at which the correlation became significant. Significantly more large CDR3 similarity clusters were formed by expanded TCRs than by pre-sensitization or healthy control sets, consistent with antigen-driven responses. Patch test score was positively correlated with the number of PT1 expanded TCRs, with significance at thresholds 8, 16 and 32 but not at 4. Because all patients had alopecia, a presumed autoimmune disease, the immune response of the patients might differ from that of healthy individuals. DPC sensitization did not change the number of TCRs with a frequency above 1 in 1000, and there was no evidence of changes in global repertoire structure.

This clonotype came up many times. Its antigen target is currently unknown. Per-base quality was not reported, and no clone a single base away is much larger than it. Based on the germline V gene, the CDR1 and CDR2 sequences are LGHNA and YSLEER. Trimming leaves V shorter by 6 bases and J shorter by 3 bases, with the junction holding 5 bases beyond the gene matches. Spanning cysteine to phenylalanine, the CDR3 consists of 15 amino acids. Just the 45-base CDR3 DNA is kept, in frame starting at base 1. Sequenced here: whole blood, sampled in connection with sensitization to the hapten diphenylcyclopropenone (DPC). The clonotype originates from a woman aged 45-65 years with alopecia areata. Some clones in this sample may be carry-over from other donors' samples. Recombination linked TRBV4-3 to TRBJ2-1; TRBD2 matches 10 bases in the middle. The encoded CDR3 is CASSRGLADYNEQFF. The sequenced DNA: TGCGCCAGCAGTCGCGGACTAGCGGACTACAATGAGCAGTTCTTC.